This T cell receptor (beta chain) was identified during a study of T-cell memory formation after mild COVID-19. TCRdb used MiXCR to reprocess the 5' RACE reads, holding one entry per CDR3 protein. This repertoire shows roughly 150,000 distinct CDR3 sequences, about 14% found once; its top ten account for less than 15%. This receptor was taken from an adult woman who had mild COVID-19 (a few samples of this study predate the infection). Cell type and time point are not known. Sample: PBMCs or a T cell subset sorted from them (not recorded which).

This CDR3 is CASSPLRQGSYGYTF. CDR3 nucleotides: TGCGCCAGCAGCCCCCTCCGACAGGGAAGCTATGGCTACACCTTC. The V gene is TRBV4-1, the J gene TRBJ1-2; TRBD1 matches 7 bases. Germline trimming cut 4 bases from V and 4 bases from J; bases unmatched to any gene: 9. The CDR3 has 15 amino acids. Looked up from germline, CDR1 is MGHRA and CDR2 is YSYEKL.